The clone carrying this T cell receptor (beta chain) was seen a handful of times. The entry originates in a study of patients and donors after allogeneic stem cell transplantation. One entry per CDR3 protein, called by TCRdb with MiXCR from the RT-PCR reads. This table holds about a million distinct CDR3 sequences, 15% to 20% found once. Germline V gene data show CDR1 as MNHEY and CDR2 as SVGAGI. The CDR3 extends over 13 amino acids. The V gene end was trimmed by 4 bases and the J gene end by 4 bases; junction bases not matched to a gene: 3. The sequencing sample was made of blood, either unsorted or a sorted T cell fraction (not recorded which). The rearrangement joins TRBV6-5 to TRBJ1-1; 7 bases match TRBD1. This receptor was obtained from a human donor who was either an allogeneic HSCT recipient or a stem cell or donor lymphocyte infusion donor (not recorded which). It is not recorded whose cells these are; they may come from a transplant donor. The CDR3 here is CASSSTGFTEAFF. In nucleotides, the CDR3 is TGTGCCAGCAGTTCGACAGGGTTCACTGAAGCTTTCTTT.